This TCR beta chain appears in the sequencing data of a study of control samples from healthy donors and cancer patients. Germline CDR1 and CDR2: LGHDT and YNNKEL (reference sequence). CDR3 size: 15 residues. V gave up 3 bases and J gave up 1 base, with 11 bases separating them. TCRdb keeps only in-frame clones here, not all; method: immunoSEQ multiplex PCR. The table includes over 150,000 clones, 75% to 95% detected once. The sequence was obtained from a middle-aged woman in good health. The chain is built from TRBV3-1 (or the pseudogene TRBV3-2) and TRBJ2-3, with D perhaps TRBD2 (6 bases). Sequencing was done on a sample of blood. The CDR3 loop is CASSQTGTRTDTQYF. CDR3 nucleotide sequence: TGTGCCAGCAGCCAGACCGGGACTCGCACAGATACGCAGTATTTT.